This TCR beta chain was recovered during a study of shared clonotypes between healthy human individuals. Whole-study results and caveats: Sequencing of the sorted subsets was shown by rarefaction to be incomplete despite large depth.

Donors, without exception, were Caucasian adults residing in Nashville, Tennessee. On this clone: Its antigen is currently unknown.

The CDR3 is 15 residues long. V was shortened by 6 bases and J by 3 bases, with 14 bases between the two germline ends. Looked up from germline, CDR1 is MNHEY and CDR2 is SMNVEV (reference sequence). Study processing details: Sequence data from immunoSEQ were junction-only and lacked quality scores; consequently, filtering differed. TCRdb keeps only in-frame clones here, not all; method: immunoSEQ multiplex PCR. V and J calls and clone size are those listed in that table; D and trimming were worked out from the DNA. The table includes around 980,000 clones, 75% to 80% detected once. Sequencing was done on a sample of memory CD4+ T cells from PBMCs. Subset denoted: CD45RA-negative fraction. V usage is TRBV27 and J usage is TRBJ1-4; a possible D gene is TRBD1 (5 bases). The clonotype was recovered from a man aged 18 to 29 in good health. Some clones in this sample may be carry-over from other donors' samples. The CDR3 DNA sequence: TGTGCCAGCAGCTCCTACAGGACCCCTAATGAAAAACTGTTTTTT. The encoded protein is CASSSYRTPNEKLFF.